Included here is one TCR beta chain sequence, with context. Its antigen is as yet unknown. Following autologous stem cell transplantation, relapse occurred in every patient, and exposure to brentuximab vedotin varied. Classifying best responses yielded complete response, partial response or progressive disease. CDR3 length: 12 amino acids. V lost 7 bases and J lost 8, with 14 bases in between. Germline V gives CDR1 MNHEY, CDR2 SVGAGI. TCRdb keeps only in-frame clones here, not all; method: immunoSEQ multiplex PCR. The table includes 45,000 to 55,000 clones, around 78% detected once. The data originate from a study of PD-1 blockade in classical Hodgkin lymphoma. Overall study context: The patients were dosed with nivolumab 3 mg/kg, infused intravenously every 2 weeks.

Points from the study as a whole: Relative to healthy donors, newly diagnosed patients reportedly had lower baseline TCR diversity, which was reported as lower still in relapsed/refractory patients.

The rearrangement links TRBV6-5 to TRBJ1-2; tentatively, D is TRBD1 (6 bases). The input for sequencing was peripheral blood mononuclear cells (PBMCs), taken before the second cycle of nivolumab. This clonotype originated in a human donor with classical Hodgkin lymphoma. The CDR3 coding sequence is TGTGCCAGCACCACCCAAGGGGGGGGCTACACCTTC. Its protein product is CASTTQGGGYTF.